This TCR beta chain was documented in a study of graft-versus-host responses after intestinal transplantation. The CDR3 has 16 amino acids. V dropped 2 bases and J dropped 5 bases, with 16 bases sitting between them. The germline V gene encodes CDR1 SGHTA and CDR2 FQGTGA. The protocol was immunoSEQ multiplex PCR, while the TCRdb copy is restricted to in-frame clones and leaves out a portion. Of around 14,000 clones listed, 29% are singletons. V usage is TRBV7-3 and J usage is TRBJ1-5; D is uncertain. The receptor's source is a human patient who received an intestinal transplant. Source: alloreactive CD4+ T cells from a mixed lymphocyte reaction culture, taken before intestinal transplant. The subset was: CFSE-low proliferating T cells sorted from roughly six-day pre-transplant mixed lymphocyte reaction (GvH or HvG direction). Here the CDR3 reads CASSLEGSLHHQPQHF. CDR3 bases: TGTGCCAGCAGCTTAGAGGGCAGCCTCCACCATCAGCCCCAGCATTTT.